The clone carrying this TCR beta chain has more than one count but fewer than ten. Next came a second PCR, run for about 7 to 12 cycles, which used a sample-barcoded 5' primer along with a J-beta primer mix. Each sample provided no less than 2.5 million CDR3-containing paired-end reads. TCRdb recomputed calls from the 5' RACE reads with MiXCR, one row per CDR3 protein. Here the sample spans under 1,100,000 distinct CDR3 sequences, around 27% being singletons. The germline V and J ends were trimmed by 4 bases and 6 bases, with 12 bases remaining between them. CDR3 length: 14 amino acids. Germline V gene lookup returns CDR1 SEHNR and CDR2 FQNEAQ (reference sequence). These data are taken from a study of blood T cells in healthy people across ages. These same records also appear under a second study, on T cells of mothers and their children. This second study notes: Donation involved a few healthy Caucasian mothers and the six children that they had. Slightly higher, non-significant overlap characterized related mother-child pairs relative to unrelated pairs. Researchers found no T cell clones that were persistent and microchimeric.

The chain carries TRBV7-9 and TRBJ1-4; TRBD1 is a possible D gene (6 bases). This receptor was identified in a girl aged 2-10 years in good health. The specimen was blood. The CDR3 DNA reads as TGTGCCAGCAGCTATAGACAGGAGCATGAAAAACTGTTTTTT. This gives the protein CASSYRQEHEKLFF.